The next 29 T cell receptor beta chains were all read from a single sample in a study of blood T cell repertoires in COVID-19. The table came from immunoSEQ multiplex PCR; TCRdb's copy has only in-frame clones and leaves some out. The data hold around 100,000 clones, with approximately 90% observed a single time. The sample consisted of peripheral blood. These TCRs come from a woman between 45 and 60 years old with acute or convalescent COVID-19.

The CDR3 DNA follows: TGTGCCAGCAGCGTCGGGACAGGGGCCGGTTCCCTAAATGGCTACACCTTC. Translated: CASSVGTGAGSLNGYTF. J is TRBJ1-2 and V is TRBV9, with 10 bases that match TRBD1. Trimming cost V 2 bases and J 6 bases; bases outside gene matches: 13. The CDR3 runs 17 residues. Germline V gene sequence: CDR1 SGDLS, CDR2 YYNGEE.

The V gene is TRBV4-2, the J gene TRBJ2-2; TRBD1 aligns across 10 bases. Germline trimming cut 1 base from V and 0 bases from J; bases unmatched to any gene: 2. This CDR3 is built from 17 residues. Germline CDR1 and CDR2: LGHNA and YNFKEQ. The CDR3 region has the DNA TGTGCCAGCAGCCAAGTTGGGACAGGGGCGAACACCGGGGAGCTGTTTTTT. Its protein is CASSQVGTGANTGELFF.

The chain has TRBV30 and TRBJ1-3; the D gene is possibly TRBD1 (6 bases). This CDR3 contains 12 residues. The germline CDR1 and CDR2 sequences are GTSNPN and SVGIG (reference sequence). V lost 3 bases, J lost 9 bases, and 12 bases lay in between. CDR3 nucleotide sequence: TGTGCCTGGAGAGGAGGGGGGGGCACCATATATTTT. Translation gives CAWRGGGGTIYF.

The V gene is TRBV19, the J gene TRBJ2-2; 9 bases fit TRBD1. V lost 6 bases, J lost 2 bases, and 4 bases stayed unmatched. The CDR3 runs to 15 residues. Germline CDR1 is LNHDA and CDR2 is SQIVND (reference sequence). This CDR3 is CASRWTGENTGELFF. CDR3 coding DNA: TGTGCCAGTAGGTGGACAGGGGAAAACACCGGGGAGCTGTTTTTT.

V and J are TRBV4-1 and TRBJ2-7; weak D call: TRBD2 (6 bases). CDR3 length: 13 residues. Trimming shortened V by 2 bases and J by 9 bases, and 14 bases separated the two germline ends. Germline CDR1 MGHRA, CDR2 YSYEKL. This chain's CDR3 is CASSQPGDSRQYF. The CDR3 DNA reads TGCGCCAGCAGCCAACCCGGGGACTCACGGCAGTACTTC.

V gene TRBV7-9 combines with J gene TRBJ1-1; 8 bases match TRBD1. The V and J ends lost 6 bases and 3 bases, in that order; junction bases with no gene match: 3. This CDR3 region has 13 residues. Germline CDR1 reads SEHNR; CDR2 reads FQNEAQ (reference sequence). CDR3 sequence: CASSLTGDTEAFF. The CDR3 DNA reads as TGTGCCAGCAGTTTGACAGGGGACACTGAAGCTTTCTTT. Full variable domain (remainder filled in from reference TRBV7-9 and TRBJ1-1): DTGVSQNPRHKITKRGQNVTFRCDPISEHNRLYWYRQTLGQGPEFLTYFQNEAQLEKSRLLSDRFSAERPKGSFSTLEIQRTEQGDSAMYLCASSLTGDTEAFFGQGTRLTVV.

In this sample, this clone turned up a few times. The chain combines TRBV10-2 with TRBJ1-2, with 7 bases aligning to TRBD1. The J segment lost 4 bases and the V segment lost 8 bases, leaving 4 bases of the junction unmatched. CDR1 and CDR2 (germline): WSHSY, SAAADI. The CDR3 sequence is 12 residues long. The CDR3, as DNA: TGCGCCAGCCGCCGGGACAGCTATGGCTACACCTTC. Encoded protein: CASRRDSYGYTF.

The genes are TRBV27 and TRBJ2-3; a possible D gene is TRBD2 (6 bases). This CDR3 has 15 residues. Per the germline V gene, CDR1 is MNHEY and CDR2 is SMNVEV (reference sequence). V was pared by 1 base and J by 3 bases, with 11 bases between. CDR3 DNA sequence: TGTGCCAGCAGTTTATTAGCCCTAGCGACAGATACGCAGTATTTT. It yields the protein CASSLLALATDTQYF.

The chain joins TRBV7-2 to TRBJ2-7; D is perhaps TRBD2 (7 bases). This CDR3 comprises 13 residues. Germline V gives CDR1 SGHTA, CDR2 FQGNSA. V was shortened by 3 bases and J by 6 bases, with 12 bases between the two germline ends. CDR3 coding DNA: TGTGCCAGCAGCTTGGGGGGGCCAGTCGAGCAGTACTTC. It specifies CASSLGGPVEQYF.

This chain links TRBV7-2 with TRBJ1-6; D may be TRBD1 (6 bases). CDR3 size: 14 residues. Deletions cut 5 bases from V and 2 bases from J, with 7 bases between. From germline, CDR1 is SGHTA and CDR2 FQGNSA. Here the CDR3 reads CASSRQAYNSPLHF. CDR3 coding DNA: TGTGCCAGCAGCAGACAGGCCTATAATTCACCCCTCCACTTT.

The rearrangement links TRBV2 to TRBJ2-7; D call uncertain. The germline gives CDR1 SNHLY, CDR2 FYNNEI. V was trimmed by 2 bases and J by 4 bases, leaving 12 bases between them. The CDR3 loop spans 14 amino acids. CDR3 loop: CASSEPNAIYEQYF. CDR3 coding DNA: TGTGCCAGCAGTGAACCGAACGCTATATACGAGCAGTACTTC.

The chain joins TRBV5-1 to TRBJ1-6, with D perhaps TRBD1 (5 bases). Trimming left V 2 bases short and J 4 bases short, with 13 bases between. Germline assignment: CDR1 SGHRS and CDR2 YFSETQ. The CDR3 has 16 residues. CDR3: CASSFMDGGYNSPLHF. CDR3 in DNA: TGCGCCAGCAGCTTCATGGACGGGGGGTATAATTCACCCCTCCACTTT.

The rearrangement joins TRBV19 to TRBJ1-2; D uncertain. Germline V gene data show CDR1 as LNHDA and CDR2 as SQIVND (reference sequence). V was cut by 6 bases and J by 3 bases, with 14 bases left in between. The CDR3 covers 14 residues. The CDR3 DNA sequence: TGTGCCAGTAGATCCGTCCGTATAGACTATGGCTACACCTTC. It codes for CASRSVRIDYGYTF.

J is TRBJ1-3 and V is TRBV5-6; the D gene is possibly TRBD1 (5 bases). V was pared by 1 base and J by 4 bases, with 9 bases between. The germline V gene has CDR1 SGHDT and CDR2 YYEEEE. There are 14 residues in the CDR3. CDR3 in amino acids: CASSLQGLGNTIYF. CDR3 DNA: TGTGCCAGCAGCTTGCAGGGTTTGGGAAACACCATATATTTT.

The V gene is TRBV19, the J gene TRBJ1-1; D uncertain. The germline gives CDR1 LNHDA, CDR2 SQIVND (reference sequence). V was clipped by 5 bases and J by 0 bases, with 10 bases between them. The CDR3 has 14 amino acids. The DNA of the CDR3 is TGTGCCAGTAGTCCCGGAGGACTGAACACTGAAGCTTTCTTT. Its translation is CASSPGGLNTEAFF. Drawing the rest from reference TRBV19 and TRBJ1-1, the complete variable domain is DGGITQSPKYLFRKEGQNVTLSCEQNLNHDAMYWYRQDPGQGLRLIYYSQIVNDFQKGDIAEGYSVSREKKESFPLTVTSAQKNPTAFYLCASSPGGLNTEAFFGQGTRLTVV.

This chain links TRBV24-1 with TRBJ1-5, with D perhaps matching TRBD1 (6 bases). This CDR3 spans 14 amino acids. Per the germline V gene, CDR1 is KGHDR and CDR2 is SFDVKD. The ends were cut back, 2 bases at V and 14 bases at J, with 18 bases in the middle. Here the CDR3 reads CATSDSSPDSLKHF. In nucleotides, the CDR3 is TGTGCCACCAGTGATTCAAGTCCGGACAGTTTGAAGCATTTT.

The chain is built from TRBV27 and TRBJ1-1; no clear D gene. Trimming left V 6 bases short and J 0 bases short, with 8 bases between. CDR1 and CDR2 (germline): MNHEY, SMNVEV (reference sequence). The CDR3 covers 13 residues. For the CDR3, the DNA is TGTGCCAGCAGATCTACCATGAACACTGAAGCTTTCTTT. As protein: CASRSTMNTEAFF.

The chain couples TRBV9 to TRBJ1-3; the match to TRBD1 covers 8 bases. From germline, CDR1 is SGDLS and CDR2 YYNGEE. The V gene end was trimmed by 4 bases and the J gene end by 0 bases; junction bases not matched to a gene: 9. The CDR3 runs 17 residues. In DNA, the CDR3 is TGTGCCAGCAGCCCCAGGACAGGGAGTGTCTCTGGAAACACCATATATTTT. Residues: CASSPRTGSVSGNTIYF. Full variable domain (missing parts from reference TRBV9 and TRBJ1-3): DSGVTQTPKHLITATGQRVTLRCSPRSGDLSVYWYQQSLDQGLQFLIQYYNGEERAKGNILERFSAQQFPDLHSELNLSSLELGDSALYFCASSPRTGSVSGNTIYFGEGSWLTVV.

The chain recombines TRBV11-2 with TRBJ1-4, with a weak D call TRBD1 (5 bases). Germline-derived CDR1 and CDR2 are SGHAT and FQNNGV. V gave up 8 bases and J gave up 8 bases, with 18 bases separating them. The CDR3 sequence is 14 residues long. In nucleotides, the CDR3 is TGTGCCAGCGGTGGCCTGCAGGGAGGGGAAAAACTGTTTTTT. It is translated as CASGGLQGGEKLFF. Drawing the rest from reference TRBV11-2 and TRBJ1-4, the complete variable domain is EAGVAQSPRYKIIEKRQSVAFWCNPISGHATLYWYQQILGQGPKLLIQFQNNGVVDDSQLPKDRFSAERLKGVDSTLKIQPAKLEDSAVYLCASGGLQGGEKLFFGSGTQLSVL.

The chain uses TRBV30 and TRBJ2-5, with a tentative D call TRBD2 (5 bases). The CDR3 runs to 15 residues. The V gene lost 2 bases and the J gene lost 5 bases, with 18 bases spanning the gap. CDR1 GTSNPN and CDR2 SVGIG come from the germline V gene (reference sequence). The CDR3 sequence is CAWSFNGLPAETQYF. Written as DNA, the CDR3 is TGTGCCTGGAGTTTTAATGGACTCCCCGCGGAGACCCAGTACTTC.

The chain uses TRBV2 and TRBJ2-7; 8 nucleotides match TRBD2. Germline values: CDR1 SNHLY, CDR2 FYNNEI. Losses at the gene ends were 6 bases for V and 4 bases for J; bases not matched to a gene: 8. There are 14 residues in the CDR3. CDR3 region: CASSLGTSWYEQYF. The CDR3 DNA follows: TGTGCCAGCAGCCTCGGGACTAGTTGGTACGAGCAGTACTTC.

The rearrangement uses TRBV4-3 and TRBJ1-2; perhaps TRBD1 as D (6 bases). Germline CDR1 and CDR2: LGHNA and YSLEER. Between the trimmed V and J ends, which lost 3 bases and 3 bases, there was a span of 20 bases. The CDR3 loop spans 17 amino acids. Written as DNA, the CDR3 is TGCGCCAGCAGCCAGTCTTTTGCAGGACAGCTTTACTATGGCTACACCTTC. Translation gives CASSQSFAGQLYYGYTF.

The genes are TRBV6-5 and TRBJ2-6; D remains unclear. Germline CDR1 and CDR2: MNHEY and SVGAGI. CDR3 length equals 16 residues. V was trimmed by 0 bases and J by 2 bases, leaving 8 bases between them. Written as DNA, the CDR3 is TGTGCCAGCAGTTACTCTTTGGAGACTGGGGCCAACGTCCTGACTTTC. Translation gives CASSYSLETGANVLTF.

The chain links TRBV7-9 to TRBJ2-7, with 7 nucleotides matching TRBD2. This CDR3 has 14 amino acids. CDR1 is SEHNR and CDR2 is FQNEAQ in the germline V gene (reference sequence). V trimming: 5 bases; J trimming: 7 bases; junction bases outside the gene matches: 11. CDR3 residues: CASSRTSINGEQYF. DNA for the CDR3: TGTGCCAGCAGCCGGACTAGTATAAATGGGGAGCAGTACTTC.

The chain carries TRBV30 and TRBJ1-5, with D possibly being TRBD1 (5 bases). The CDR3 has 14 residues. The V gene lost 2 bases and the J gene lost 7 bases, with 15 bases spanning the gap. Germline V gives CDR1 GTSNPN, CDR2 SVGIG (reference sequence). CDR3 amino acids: CAWSKGLHPQPQHF. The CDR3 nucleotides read TGTGCCTGGAGTAAGGGACTCCATCCCCAGCCCCAGCATTTT.

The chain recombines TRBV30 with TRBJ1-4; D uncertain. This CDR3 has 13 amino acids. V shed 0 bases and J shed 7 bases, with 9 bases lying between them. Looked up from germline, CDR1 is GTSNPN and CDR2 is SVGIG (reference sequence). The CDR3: CAWSVSGGEKLFF. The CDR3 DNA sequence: TGTGCCTGGAGTGTATCGGGAGGTGAAAAACTGTTTTTT.

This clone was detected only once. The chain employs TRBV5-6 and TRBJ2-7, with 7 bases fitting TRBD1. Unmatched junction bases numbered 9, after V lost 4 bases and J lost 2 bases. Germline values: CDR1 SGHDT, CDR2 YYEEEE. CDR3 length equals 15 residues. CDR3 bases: TGTGCCAGCAGCCCCGGGACAGCGTCTACCTACGAGCAGTACTTC. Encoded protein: CASSPGTASTYEQYF.

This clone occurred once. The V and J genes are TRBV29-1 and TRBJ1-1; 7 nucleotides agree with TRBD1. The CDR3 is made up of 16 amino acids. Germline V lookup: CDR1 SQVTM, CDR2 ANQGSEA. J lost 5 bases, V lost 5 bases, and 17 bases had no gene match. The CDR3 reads CSVPSRDQGDVTEAFF. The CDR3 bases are TGCAGCGTTCCCTCTAGGGATCAGGGGGACGTGACTGAAGCTTTCTTT.

DNA for the CDR3: TGTGCCAGCAGCGTGGGAATAGCGGGGGGGCCGTCCTACAATGAGCAGTTCTTC. Amino acid sequence: CASSVGIAGGPSYNEQFF. The rearrangement links TRBV9 to TRBJ2-1; 11 bases fit TRBD2. Losses at the gene ends were 2 bases for V and 1 base for J; bases not matched to a gene: 8. CDR1 is SGDLS, CDR2 YYNGEE, per germline. The CDR3 contains 18 residues. Looking up the rest from reference TRBV9 and TRBJ2-1 gives the full variable domain: DSGVTQTPKHLITATGQRVTLRCSPRSGDLSVYWYQQSLDQGLQFLIQYYNGEERAKGNILERFSAQQFPDLHSELNLSSLELGDSALYFCASSVGIAGGPSYNEQFFGPGTRLTVL.